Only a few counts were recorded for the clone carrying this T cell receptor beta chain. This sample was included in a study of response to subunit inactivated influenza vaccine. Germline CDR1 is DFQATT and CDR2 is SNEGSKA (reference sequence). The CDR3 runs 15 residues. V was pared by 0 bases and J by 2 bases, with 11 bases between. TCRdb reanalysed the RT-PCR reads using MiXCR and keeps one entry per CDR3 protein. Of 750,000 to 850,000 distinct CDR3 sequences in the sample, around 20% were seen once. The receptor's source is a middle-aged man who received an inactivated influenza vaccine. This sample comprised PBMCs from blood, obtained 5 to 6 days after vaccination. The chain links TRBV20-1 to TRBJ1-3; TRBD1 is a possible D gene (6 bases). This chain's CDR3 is CSARDLEGAGNTIYF. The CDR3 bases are TGCAGTGCTAGAGATCTGGAGGGGGCTGGAAACACCATATATTTT.